Below are 13 T cell receptor beta chains sequenced from a single sample in a study of early T cells in non-severe SARS-CoV-2 infection. TCRdb analysed the 5' RACE reads with MiXCR anew, one entry per CDR3 protein. The sample lists some 28,000 distinct CDR3 sequences; under 6% were seen once. The sequencing sample was made of whole blood. The receptors come from an adult who was a healthcare worker with PCR-confirmed SARS-CoV-2 infection or an uninfected control (not recorded which).

This clonotype came up many times. The chain joins TRBV5-1 to TRBJ2-3, with D unresolved. The ends were cut back, 2 bases at V and 2 bases at J, with 9 bases in the middle. CDR1 SGHRS and CDR2 YFSETQ come from the germline V gene. CDR3 size: 14 residues. The CDR3 sequence is CASSFPGSTDTQYF. The CDR3 coding sequence is TGCGCCAGCAGCTTCCCGGGTTCCACAGATACGCAGTATTTT.

In its sample, this clonotype was seen many times. The V gene is TRBV18, the J gene TRBJ2-3; D is ambiguous. Germline CDR1 and CDR2: KGHSH and LQKENI. CDR3 length equals 12 residues. Deletions cut 6 bases from V and 7 bases from J, with 11 bases between. DNA of the CDR3: TGTGCCAGCTCGCCGACTGATAATACGCAGTATTTT. Its translation: CASSPTDNTQYF.

This clonotype has ten or more counts. The chain carries TRBV20-1 and TRBJ2-7, with 10 bases lining up with TRBD2. Germline CDR1 and CDR2: DFQATT and SNEGSKA (reference sequence). This CDR3 spans 17 amino acids. With V trimmed by 0 bases and J by 0 bases, 8 bases remained unmatched. The CDR3 here is CSARDLLAGTRSYEQYF. For the CDR3, the DNA is TGCAGTGCTAGAGATTTACTAGCGGGGACCCGCTCCTACGAGCAGTACTTC.

This clonotype showed up many times. This chain joins TRBV2 and TRBJ1-1, with 10 bases aligning to TRBD1. The CDR3 is 15 amino acids. Germline loops: CDR1 SNHLY, CDR2 FYNNEI. V gave up 4 bases and J gave up 1 base; unmatched junction bases: 3. CDR3 sequence: CASSGQGASNTEAFF. CDR3 DNA: TGTGCCAGCAGTGGACAGGGGGCCTCGAACACTGAAGCTTTCTTT.

This clonotype was seen ten or more times. The chain joins TRBV7-9 to TRBJ2-7; the D gene is possibly TRBD1 (6 bases). V lost 5 bases to trimming and J lost 3 bases, with 17 bases between them. The length of the CDR3 is 15 residues. The germline CDR1 and CDR2 sequences are SEHNR and FQNEAQ (reference sequence). CDR3 amino acids: CASSRVTGHIYEQYF. The CDR3 bases are TGTGCCAGCAGCCGTGTTACGGGACACATCTACGAGCAGTACTTC.

The V call is TRBV27, the J call TRBJ2-7; TRBD2 is a possible D gene (6 bases). The CDR3 runs to 16 residues. Trimming pared 3 bases from V and 0 bases from J, leaving 15 bases between. Germline CDR1 is MNHEY and CDR2 is SMNVEV (reference sequence). This chain's CDR3 is CASSLGSPGASYEQYF. CDR3 bases: TGTGCCAGCAGTTTGGGATCTCCGGGAGCCTCCTACGAGCAGTACTTC.

This clonotype came up a few times. The genes are TRBV4-3 and TRBJ2-5; 12 bases are shared with TRBD2. This CDR3 has 17 amino acids. The germline V gene has CDR1 LGHNA and CDR2 YSLEER. J lost 5 bases, V lost 0 bases, and 7 bases had no gene match. In nucleotides, the CDR3 is TGCGCCAGCAGCCAAGATACCCTAGCGGGGGGGGAGGAGACCCAGTACTTC. The encoded protein is CASSQDTLAGGEETQYF.

This clonotype was picked up many times. This chain connects TRBV5-1 to TRBJ2-1; a possible D gene is TRBD1 (6 bases). V lost 4 bases and J 4 bases, leaving 27 bases between the germline ends. CDR3 length: 19 residues. The germline V gene encodes CDR1 SGHRS and CDR2 YFSETQ. The CDR3 sequence: CASSQRNVQGRTPYNEQFF. In DNA form, the CDR3 reads TGCGCCAGCAGCCAACGAAATGTACAGGGAAGAACCCCGTACAATGAGCAGTTCTTC.

This clonotype was seen repeatedly, ten times or more. This chain links TRBV12-3 or TRBV12-4 with TRBJ1-5; D is uncertain. V gave up 1 base and J gave up 2 bases, with 9 bases separating them. The length of the CDR3 is 15 residues. This chain's CDR3 is CASSLGGAGNQPQHF. DNA of the CDR3: TGTGCCAGCAGTTTAGGTGGCGCAGGCAATCAGCCCCAGCATTTT.

Many counts were recorded for this clonotype. The chain employs TRBV29-1 and TRBJ2-7; maybe TRBD1 (6 bases). Germline CDR1 reads SQVTM; CDR2 reads ANQGSEA. Between the trimmed V and J ends, which lost 2 bases and 4 bases, there was a span of 12 bases. The CDR3 spans 13 residues. CDR3: CSVERGTSYEQYF. CDR3 coding DNA: TGCAGCGTTGAAAGGGGGACCTCGTACGAGCAGTACTTC.

In its sample, this clonotype was seen once. Being one base from a much bigger clone, this may be a read error. The rearrangement uses TRBV7-2 and TRBJ2-1, with a weak D call TRBD2 (6 bases). The length of the CDR3 is 16 residues. Germline V gene lookup returns CDR1 SGHTA and CDR2 FQGNSA. DNA for the CDR3: TGTGACAGCAGCTTATCCGGGACTCACTCCTACAATGAGCAGTTCTTC. This sequence encodes CDSSLSGTHSYNEQFF.

The table lists this clonotype with a few counts. V and J are TRBV5-8 and TRBJ2-3; 10 bases line up with TRBD1. Germline CDR1 is SGHTS and CDR2 is YDEGEE. The CDR3 is 15 residues long. Germline trimming cut 0 bases from V and 4 bases from J; bases unmatched to any gene: 2. The CDR3 protein is CASSLGDRGPDTQYF. Here the CDR3 DNA reads TGTGCCAGCAGCTTGGGGGACAGGGGACCAGATACGCAGTATTTT.

The J gene is TRBJ2-1, the V gene TRBV19; weak D call: TRBD1 (6 bases). The CDR3 runs 13 residues. Trimming pared 5 bases from V and 3 bases from J, leaving 8 bases between. Per the germline V gene, CDR1 is LNHDA and CDR2 is SQIVND (reference sequence). The CDR3 is CASSRDIYNEQFF. The CDR3, as DNA: TGTGCCAGTAGTCGGGACATCTACAATGAGCAGTTCTTC.